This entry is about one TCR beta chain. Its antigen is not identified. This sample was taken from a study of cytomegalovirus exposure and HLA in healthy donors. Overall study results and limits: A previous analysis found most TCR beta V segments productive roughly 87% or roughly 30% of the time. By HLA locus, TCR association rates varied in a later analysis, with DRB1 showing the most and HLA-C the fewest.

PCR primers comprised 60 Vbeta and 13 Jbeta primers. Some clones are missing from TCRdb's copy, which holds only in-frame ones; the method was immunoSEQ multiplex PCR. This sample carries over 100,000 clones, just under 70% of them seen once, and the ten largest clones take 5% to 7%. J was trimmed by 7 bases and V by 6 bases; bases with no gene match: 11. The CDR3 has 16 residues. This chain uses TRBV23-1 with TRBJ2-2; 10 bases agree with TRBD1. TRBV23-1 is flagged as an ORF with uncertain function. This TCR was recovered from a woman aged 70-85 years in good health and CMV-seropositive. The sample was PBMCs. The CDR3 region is CASSSGGTGVIGELFF. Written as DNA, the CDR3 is TGCGCCAGCAGCTCGGGGGGGACAGGGGTTATCGGGGAGCTGTTTTTT.